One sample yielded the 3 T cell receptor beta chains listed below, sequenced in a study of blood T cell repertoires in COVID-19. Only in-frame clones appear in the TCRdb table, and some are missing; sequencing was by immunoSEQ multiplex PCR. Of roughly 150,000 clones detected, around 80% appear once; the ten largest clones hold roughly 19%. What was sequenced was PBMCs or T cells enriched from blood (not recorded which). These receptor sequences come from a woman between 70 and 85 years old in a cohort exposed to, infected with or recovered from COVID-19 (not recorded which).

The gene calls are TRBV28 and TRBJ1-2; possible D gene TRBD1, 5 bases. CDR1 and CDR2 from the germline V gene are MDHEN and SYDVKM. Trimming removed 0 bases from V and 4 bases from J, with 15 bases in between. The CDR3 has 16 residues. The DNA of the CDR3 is TGTGCCAGCAGTTTATGGGGAGGAGGGGCCGGCTATGGCTACACCTTC. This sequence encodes CASSLWGGGAGYGYTF.

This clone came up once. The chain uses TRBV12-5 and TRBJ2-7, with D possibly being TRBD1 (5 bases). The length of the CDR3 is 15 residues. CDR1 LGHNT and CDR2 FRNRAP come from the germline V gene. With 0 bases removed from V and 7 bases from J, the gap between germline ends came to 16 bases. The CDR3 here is CASGLVRSGLQEQYF. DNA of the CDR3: TGTGCTAGTGGTTTGGTACGGTCAGGGCTCCAGGAGCAGTACTTC. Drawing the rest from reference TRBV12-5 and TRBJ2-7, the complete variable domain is DARVTQTPRHKVTEMGQEVTMRCQPILGHNTVFWYRQTMMQGLELLAYFRNRAPLDDSGMPKDRFSAEMPDATLATLKIQPSEPRDSAVYFCASGLVRSGLQEQYFGPGTRLTVT.

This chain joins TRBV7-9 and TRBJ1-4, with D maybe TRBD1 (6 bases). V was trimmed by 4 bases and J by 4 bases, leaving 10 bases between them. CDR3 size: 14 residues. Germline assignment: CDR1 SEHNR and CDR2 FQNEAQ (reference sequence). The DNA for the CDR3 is TGTGCCAGCAGCTCGAGAGGGGGTAATGAAAAACTGTTTTTT. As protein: CASSSRGGNEKLFF.